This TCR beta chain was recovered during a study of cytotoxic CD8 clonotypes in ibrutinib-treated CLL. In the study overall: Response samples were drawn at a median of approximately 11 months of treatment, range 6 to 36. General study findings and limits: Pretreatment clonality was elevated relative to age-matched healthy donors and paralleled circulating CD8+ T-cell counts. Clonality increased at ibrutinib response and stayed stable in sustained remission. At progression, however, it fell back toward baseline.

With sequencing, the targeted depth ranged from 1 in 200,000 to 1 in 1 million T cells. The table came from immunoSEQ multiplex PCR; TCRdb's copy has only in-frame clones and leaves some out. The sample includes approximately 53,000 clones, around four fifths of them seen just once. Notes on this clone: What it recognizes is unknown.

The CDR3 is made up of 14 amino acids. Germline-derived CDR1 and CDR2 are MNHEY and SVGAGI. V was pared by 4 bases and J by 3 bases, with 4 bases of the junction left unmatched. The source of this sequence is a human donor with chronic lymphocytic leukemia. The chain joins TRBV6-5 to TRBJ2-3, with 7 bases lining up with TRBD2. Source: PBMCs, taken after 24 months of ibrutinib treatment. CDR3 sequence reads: CASSSRGGTDTQYF. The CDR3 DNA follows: TGTGCCAGCAGTTCCCGGGGAGGGACAGATACGCAGTATTTT.